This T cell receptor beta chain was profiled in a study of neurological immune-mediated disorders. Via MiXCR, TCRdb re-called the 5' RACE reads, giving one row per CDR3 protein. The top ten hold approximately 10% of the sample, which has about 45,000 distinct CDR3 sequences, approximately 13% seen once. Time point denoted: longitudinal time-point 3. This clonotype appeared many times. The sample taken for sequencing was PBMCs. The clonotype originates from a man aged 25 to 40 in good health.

CDR3 DNA: TGTGCCAGCAGCCTCAGTCGAGCGGGAGTTATTGAGCAGTTCTTC. Translated, it gives CASSLSRAGVIEQFF. This chain joins TRBV7-8 and TRBJ2-1; TRBD2 matches 8 bases. The CDR3 sequence is 15 residues long. Germline V gene data show CDR1 as SGHVS and CDR2 as FQNEAQ. V lost 5 bases, J lost 9 bases, and 12 bases stayed unmatched. Full variable domain (remainder filled in from reference TRBV7-8 and TRBJ2-1): GAGVSQSPRYKVAKRGQDVALRCDPISGHVSLFWYQQALGQGPEFLTYFQNEAQLDKSGLPSDRFFAERPEGSVSTLKIQRTQQEDSAVYLCASSLSRAGVIEQFFGPGTRLTVL.